This T cell receptor (beta chain) was found in a study of shared T cell receptors in the human thymus. Germline CDR1 is SGHDT and CDR2 is YYEEEE. V was pared by 3 bases and J by 4 bases, with 17 bases between. This CDR3 is 16 amino acids long. Produced via immunoSEQ multiplex PCR; TCRdb's table is partial and in-frame only. The table has about 660,000 clones, over 75% seen once. These data also featured in a second study, about human thymus T cells. From that study: Thymic material originated from resections removed in the course of corrective heart surgery. V and J gene usage appeared biased in thymic and blood repertoires.

This TCR was recovered from a boy in the first two years of life with a congenital heart defect. The specimen was thymocytes. The chain couples TRBV5-6 to TRBJ1-3; possibly TRBD1 for D (6 bases). The CDR3 protein is CASSCLDRRGGNTIYF. CDR3 in DNA: TGTGCCAGCAGCTGCCTTGACAGGCGCGGGGGAAACACCATATATTTT.